This T cell receptor beta chain derives from a study of HIV-infected patients and healthy controls. TCRdb re-called the 5' RACE reads through MiXCR, storing one row per CDR3 protein. The sample includes approximately 64,000 distinct CDR3 sequences, around 21% of them seen just once. CDR3 size: 15 residues. Germline V gives CDR1 SGHDT, CDR2 YYEEEE. The V end was cut by 4 bases, the J end by 3 bases, with 16 bases between. Sequenced input: CD4+ T cells from blood. The chain uses TRBV5-6 and TRBJ1-1; D is perhaps TRBD1 (6 bases). The clonotype comes from a human donor in good health. CDR3 DNA sequence: TGTGCCAGCAGCCAATTAGGACAGTTCCACACTGAAGCTTTCTTT. Amino acids: CASSQLGQFHTEAFF.